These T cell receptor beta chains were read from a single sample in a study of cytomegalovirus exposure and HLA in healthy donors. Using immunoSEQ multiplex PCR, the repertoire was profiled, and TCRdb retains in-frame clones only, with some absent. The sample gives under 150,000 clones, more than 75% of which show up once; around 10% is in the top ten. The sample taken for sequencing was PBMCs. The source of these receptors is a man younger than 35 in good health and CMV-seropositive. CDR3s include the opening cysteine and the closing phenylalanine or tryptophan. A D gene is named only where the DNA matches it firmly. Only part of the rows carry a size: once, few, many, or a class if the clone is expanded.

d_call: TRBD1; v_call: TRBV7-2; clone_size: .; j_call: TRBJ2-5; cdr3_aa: CASSGQGGTQYF; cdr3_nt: TGTGCCAGCAGTGGACAGGGAGGGACCCAGTACTTC
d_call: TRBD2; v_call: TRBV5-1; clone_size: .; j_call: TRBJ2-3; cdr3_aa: CASSPYNLAGTDTQYF; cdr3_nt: TGCGCCAGCAGCCCGTATAACCTAGCGGGCACAGATACGCAGTATTTT
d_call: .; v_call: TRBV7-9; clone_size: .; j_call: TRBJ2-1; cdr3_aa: CASSLPRGASSYNEQFF; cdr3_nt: TGTGCCAGCAGCTTGCCCAGGGGCGCTAGCTCCTACAATGAGCAGTTCTTC
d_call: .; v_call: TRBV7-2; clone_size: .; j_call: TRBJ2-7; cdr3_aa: CASSQVGLAEQYF; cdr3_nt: TGTGCCAGCAGTCAAGTAGGGCTAGCCGAGCAGTACTTC
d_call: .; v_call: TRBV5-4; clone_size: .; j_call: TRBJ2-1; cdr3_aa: CASSIGSGRSYNEQFF; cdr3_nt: TGTGCCAGCAGTATTGGGAGCGGGCGATCCTACAATGAGCAGTTCTTC
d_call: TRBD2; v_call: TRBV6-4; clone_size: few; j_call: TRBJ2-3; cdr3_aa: CASSLSGGAADTQYF; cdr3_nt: TGTGCCAGCAGTCTTAGCGGGGGGGCCGCGGATACGCAGTATTTT
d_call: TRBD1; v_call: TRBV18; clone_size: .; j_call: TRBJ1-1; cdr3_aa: CASSPMAGGTEAFF; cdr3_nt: TGTGCCAGCTCACCAATGGCAGGGGGGACTGAAGCTTTCTTT
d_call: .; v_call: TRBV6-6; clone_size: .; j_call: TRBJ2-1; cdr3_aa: CASGPGDEQFF; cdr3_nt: TGTGCCAGCGGTCCCGGGGATGAGCAGTTCTTC
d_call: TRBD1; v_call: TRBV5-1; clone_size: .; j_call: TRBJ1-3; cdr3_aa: CASSLEGTGAGNTIYF; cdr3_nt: TGCGCCAGCAGCTTGGAAGGGACAGGGGCTGGAAACACCATATATTTT
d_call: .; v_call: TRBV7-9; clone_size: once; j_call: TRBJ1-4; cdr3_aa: CASSLSGIHEKLFF; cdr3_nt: TGTGCCAGCAGCTTATCGGGGATCCATGAAAAACTGTTTTTT
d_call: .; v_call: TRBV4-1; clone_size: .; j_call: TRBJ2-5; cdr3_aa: CASSQERGLQETQYF; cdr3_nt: TGCGCCAGCAGCCAAGAACGAGGCCTCCAAGAGACCCAGTACTTC
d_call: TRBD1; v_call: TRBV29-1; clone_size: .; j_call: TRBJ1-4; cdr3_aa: CSVPGQGDGSGKLFF; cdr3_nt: TGCAGCGTACCGGGACAGGGCGACGGTAGCGGAAAACTGTTTTTT
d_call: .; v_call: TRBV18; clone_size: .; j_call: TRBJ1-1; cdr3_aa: CASWRGGDTEAFF; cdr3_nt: TGTGCCAGCTGGCGAGGGGGTGACACTGAAGCTTTCTTT
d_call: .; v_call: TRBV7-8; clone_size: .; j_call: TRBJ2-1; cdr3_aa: CASNWTLRAHNEQFF; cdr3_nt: TGTGCCAGCAACTGGACACTCCGGGCCCACAATGAGCAGTTCTTC
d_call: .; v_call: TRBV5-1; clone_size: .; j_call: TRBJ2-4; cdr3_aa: CASSPLTENIQYF; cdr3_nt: TGCGCCAGCAGCCCCCTGACAGAAAACATTCAGTACTTC
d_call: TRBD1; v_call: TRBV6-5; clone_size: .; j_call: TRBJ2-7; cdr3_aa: CASGGTGNEQYF; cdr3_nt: TGTGCCAGCGGCGGGACAGGGAACGAGCAGTACTTC
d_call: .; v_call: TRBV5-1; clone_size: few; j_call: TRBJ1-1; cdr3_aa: CAKGVRNEAFF; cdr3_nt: TGCGCCAAGGGGGTCAGAAATGAAGCTTTCTTT
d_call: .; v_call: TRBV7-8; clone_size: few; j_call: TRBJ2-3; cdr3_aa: CASSWTNEGDTQYF; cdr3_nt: TGTGCCAGCAGCTGGACTAATGAGGGAGATACGCAGTATTTT
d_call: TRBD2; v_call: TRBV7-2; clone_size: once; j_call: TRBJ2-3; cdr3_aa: CASSQTSGRYHTQYF; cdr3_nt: TGTGCCAGCAGCCAAACTAGCGGGCGGTACCATACGCAGTATTTT
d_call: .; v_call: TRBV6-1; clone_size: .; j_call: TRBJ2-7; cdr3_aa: CASSGLGYEQYF; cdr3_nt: TGTGCCAGCAGCGGCCTAGGCTACGAGCAGTACTTC
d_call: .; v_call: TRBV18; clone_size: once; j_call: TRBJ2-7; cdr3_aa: CASSPRAGLYEQYF; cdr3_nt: TGTGCCAGCTCACCAAGGGCAGGGCTTTACGAGCAGTACTTC
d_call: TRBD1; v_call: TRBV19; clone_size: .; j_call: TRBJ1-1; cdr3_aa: CASSIFLTGGLNTEAFF; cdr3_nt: TGTGCCAGTAGTATATTCCTTACAGGGGGCCTGAACACTGAAGCTTTCTTT
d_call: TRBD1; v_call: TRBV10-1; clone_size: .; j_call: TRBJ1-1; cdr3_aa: CASSDRDRVTEAFF; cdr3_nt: TGCGCCAGCAGTGACCGGGACAGGGTCACTGAAGCTTTCTTT
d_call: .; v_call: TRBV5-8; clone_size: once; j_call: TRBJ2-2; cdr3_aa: CASSISPWSAGELFF; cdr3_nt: TGTGCCAGCAGCATAAGCCCTTGGTCGGCCGGGGAGCTGTTTTTT
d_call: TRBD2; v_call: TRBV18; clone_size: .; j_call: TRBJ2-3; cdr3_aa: CASSPLAGGGDTQYF; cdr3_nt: TGTGCCAGCTCACCTCTAGCGGGAGGTGGAGATACGCAGTATTTT
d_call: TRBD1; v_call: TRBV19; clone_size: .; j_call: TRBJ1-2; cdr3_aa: CASSPAGTANYGYTF; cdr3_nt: TGTGCCAGTAGCCCTGCCGGGACAGCTAACTATGGCTACACCTTC
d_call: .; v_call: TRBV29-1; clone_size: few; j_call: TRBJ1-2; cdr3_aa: CSVVYNYGYTF; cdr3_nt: TGCAGCGTTGTATATAACTATGGCTACACCTTC
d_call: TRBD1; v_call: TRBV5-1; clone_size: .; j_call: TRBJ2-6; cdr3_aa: CASSLDRGLGANVLTF; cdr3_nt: TGCGCCAGCAGCTTGGACAGGGGGCTTGGGGCCAACGTCCTGACTTTC
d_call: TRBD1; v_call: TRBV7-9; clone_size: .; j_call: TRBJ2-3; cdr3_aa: CASSPRRDRLSTDTQYF; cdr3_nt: TGTGCCAGCAGCCCACGCCGGGACAGATTAAGCACAGATACGCAGTATTTT
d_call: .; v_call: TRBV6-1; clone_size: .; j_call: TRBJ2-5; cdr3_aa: CASSEAVWQSQETQYF; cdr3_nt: TGTGCCAGCAGTGAAGCGGTTTGGCAAAGCCAAGAGACCCAGTACTTC
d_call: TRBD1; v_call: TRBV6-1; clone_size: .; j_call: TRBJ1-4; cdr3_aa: CASRGQGLGEKLFF; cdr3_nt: TGTGCCAGCAGGGGACAGGGCCTTGGGGAAAAACTGTTTTTT
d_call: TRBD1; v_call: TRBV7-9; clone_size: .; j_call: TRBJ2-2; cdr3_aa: CASSLGGQAGELFF; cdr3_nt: TGTGCCAGCAGCTTAGGGGGACAGGCCGGGGAGCTGTTTTTT
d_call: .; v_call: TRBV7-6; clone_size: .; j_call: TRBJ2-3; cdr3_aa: CASSLTGVSTDTQYF; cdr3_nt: TGTGCCAGCAGCTTAACAGGCGTAAGCACAGATACGCAGTATTTT
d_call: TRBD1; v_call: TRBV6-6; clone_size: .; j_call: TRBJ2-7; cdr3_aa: CASRTGLLNVEQYF; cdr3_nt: TGTGCCAGCAGGACAGGGCTTCTAAATGTCGAGCAGTACTTC
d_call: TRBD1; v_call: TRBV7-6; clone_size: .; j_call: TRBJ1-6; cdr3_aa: CASRSTGASSYNSPLHF; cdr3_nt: TGTGCCAGCAGATCGACAGGGGCGAGCTCCTATAATTCACCCCTCCACTTT
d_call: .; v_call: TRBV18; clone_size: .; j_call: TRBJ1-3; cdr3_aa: CASSPTAAGASSGNTIYF; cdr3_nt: TGTGCCAGCTCACCGACCGCGGCAGGGGCGAGCTCTGGAAACACCATATATTTT
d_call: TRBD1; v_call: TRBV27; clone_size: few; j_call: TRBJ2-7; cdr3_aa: CASSLKGQAYSYEQYF; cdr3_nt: TGTGCCAGCAGTTTAAAGGGACAGGCATACTCCTACGAGCAGTACTTC
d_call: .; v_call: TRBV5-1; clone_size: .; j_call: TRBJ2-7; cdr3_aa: CASSLDLYEQYF; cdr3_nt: TGCGCCAGCAGCTTGGATTTATACGAGCAGTACTTC
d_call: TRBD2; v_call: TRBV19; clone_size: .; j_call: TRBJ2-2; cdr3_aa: CASGLAVNTGELFF; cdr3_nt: TGTGCCAGCGGACTAGCGGTTAACACCGGGGAGCTGTTTTTT
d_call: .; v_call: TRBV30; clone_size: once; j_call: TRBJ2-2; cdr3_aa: CAWKSPGELFF; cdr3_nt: TGTGCCTGGAAGAGCCCCGGGGAGCTGTTTTTT
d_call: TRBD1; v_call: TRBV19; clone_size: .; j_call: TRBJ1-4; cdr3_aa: CASSLRQGPNEKLFF; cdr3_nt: TGTGCCAGTAGTCTACGACAGGGACCTAATGAAAAACTGTTTTTT
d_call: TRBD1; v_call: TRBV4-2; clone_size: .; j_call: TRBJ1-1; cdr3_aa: CASSQDIRQGRTEAFF; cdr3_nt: TGTGCCAGCAGCCAAGATATTCGACAGGGTCGGACTGAAGCTTTCTTT
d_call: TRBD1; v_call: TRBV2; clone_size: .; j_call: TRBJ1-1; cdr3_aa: CASSSLQGAEAFF; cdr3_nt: TGTGCCAGCAGCTCCCTACAGGGGGCTGAAGCTTTCTTT
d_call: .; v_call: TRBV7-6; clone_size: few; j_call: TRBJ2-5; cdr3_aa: CASSRWQETQYF; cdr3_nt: TGTGCCAGCAGCCGGTGGCAAGAGACCCAGTACTTC
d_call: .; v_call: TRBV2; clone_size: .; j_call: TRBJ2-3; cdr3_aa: CASSEEGGRRDTQYF; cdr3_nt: TGTGCCAGCAGTGAAGAAGGGGGACGACGAGATACGCAGTATTTT
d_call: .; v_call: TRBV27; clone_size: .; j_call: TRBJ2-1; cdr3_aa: CASSPGTYNEQFF; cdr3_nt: TGTGCCAGCAGCCCAGGGACTTACAATGAGCAGTTCTTC
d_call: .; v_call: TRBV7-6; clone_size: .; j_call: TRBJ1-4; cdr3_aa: CASSGGTAEKLFF; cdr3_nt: TGTGCCAGCAGTGGAGGGACCGCTGAAAAACTGTTTTTT
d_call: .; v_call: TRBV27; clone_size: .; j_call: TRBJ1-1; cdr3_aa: CASWKGTEAFF; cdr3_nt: TGTGCCAGTTGGAAGGGGACTGAAGCTTTCTTT
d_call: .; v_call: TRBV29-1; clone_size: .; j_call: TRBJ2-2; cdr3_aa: CSVGGGPGELFF; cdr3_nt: TGCAGCGTTGGGGGGGGCCCCGGGGAGCTGTTTTTT
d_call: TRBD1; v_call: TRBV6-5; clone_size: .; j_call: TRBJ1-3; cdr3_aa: CASSYGTGNTGNTIYF; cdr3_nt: TGTGCCAGCAGTTACGGGACAGGAAATACTGGAAACACCATATATTTT
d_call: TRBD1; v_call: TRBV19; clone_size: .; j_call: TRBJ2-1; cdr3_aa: CASTSWDRGLYEQFF; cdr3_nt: TGTGCCAGTACCTCGTGGGACAGGGGGCTTTATGAGCAGTTCTTC
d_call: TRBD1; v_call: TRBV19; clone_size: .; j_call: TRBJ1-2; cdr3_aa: CASSSGTAYGYTF; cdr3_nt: TGTGCCAGTAGCTCCGGGACAGCGTATGGCTACACCTTC